This T cell receptor beta chain was profiled in a study of cytomegalovirus exposure and HLA in healthy donors. Study-wide findings and caveats: As immune exposure information, only CMV serostatus was available. Roughly uniform sequencing depth across donors was assumed, possibly incorrectly. The classifier reportedly diagnosed cytomegalovirus status with high sensitivity and specificity. 16,951 TCR beta sequences were associated with HLA alleles at 0.05 false discovery rate in a later analysis.

Worth noting for this clone: Its target is not known.

Looked up from germline, CDR1 is SGHNT and CDR2 is YYREEE (reference sequence). The ends were cut back, 1 base at V and 3 bases at J, with 17 bases in the middle. This CDR3 contains 17 residues. PCR was performed using 60 Vbeta and 13 Jbeta primers. Clones were sequenced by immunoSEQ multiplex PCR, and TCRdb holds only the in-frame ones, with some missing. The sample includes around 110,000 clones, around 75% seen only once; the top ten take around 0.79%. The sequencing sample was made of PBMCs. This clonotype was sampled from a woman in her 30s in good health and CMV-seronegative. The J gene is TRBJ2-1, the V gene TRBV5-4, with D possibly matching TRBD2 (5 bases). CDR3 in DNA: TGTGCCAGCAGCTTGAACCCCACCCCGAGGGTCTACAATGAGCAGTTCTTC. Its protein product is CASSLNPTPRVYNEQFF.